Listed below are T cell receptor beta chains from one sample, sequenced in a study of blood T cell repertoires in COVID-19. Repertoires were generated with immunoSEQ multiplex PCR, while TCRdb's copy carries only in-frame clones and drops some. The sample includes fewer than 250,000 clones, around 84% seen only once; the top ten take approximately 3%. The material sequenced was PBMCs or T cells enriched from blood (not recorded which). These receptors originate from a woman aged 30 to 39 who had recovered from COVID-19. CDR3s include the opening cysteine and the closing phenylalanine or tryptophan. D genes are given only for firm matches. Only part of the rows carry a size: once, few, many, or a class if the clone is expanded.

CDR3: CASSTGQNTEAFF
DNA: TGTGCCAGCAGCACCGGACAGAACACTGAAGCTTTCTTT
J: TRBJ1-1
size: NA
V: TRBV7-2
D: NA
length: 13

CDR3: CSGQQGYGYTF
DNA: TGCAGCGGCCAACAGGGCTATGGCTACACCTTC
J: TRBJ1-2
size: NA
V: TRBV29-1
D: NA
length: 11

CDR3: CASSRRGQRGARNIQYF
DNA: TGTGCCAGCAGCCGTAGGGGGCAGCGGGGGGCCCGAAACATTCAGTACTTC
J: TRBJ2-4
size: NA
V: TRBV3-1/TRBV3-2
D: TRBD2
length: 17

CDR3: CASSSYSSNYGYTF
DNA: TGTGCCAGCAGTTCTTACAGTTCTAACTATGGCTACACCTTC
J: TRBJ1-2
size: NA
V: TRBV6-5
D: NA
length: 14

CDR3: CSASFGDGNTIYF
DNA: TGCAGTGCTAGTTTCGGGGATGGAAACACCATATATTTT
J: TRBJ1-3
size: NA
V: TRBV20-1
D: NA
length: 13

CDR3: CASSIDGRWTEAFF
DNA: TGTGCCAGTAGTATAGATGGGAGGTGGACTGAAGCTTTCTTT
J: TRBJ1-1
size: NA
V: TRBV19
D: NA
length: 14

CDR3: CASSETGTGITEAFF
DNA: TGTGCCAGCTCAGAAACCGGGACAGGGATCACTGAAGCTTTCTTT
J: TRBJ1-1
size: NA
V: TRBV18
D: TRBD1
length: 15

CDR3: CASSQDPPGYTEAFF
DNA: TGTGCCAGCAGCCAAGATCCCCCGGGGTACACTGAAGCTTTCTTT
J: TRBJ1-1
size: NA
V: TRBV3-1/TRBV3-2
D: NA
length: 15

CDR3: CASSTQVFYGYTF
DNA: TGTGCCAGTAGTACACAGGTTTTCTATGGCTACACCTTC
J: TRBJ1-2
size: NA
V: TRBV19
D: NA
length: 13

CDR3: CASSQDFSEETQYF
DNA: TGTGCCAGCAGCCAAGATTTCTCAGAAGAGACCCAGTACTTC
J: TRBJ2-5
size: NA
V: TRBV14
D: NA
length: 14

CDR3: CASSWGVDQPQHF
DNA: TGCGCCAGCTCCTGGGGGGTGGATCAGCCCCAGCATTTT
J: TRBJ1-5
size: NA
V: TRBV5-1
D: NA
length: 13

CDR3: CASSRTTNNEQFF
DNA: TGTGCCAGCAGTCGGACAACCAACAATGAGCAGTTCTTC
J: TRBJ2-1
size: NA
V: TRBV3-1/TRBV3-2
D: NA
length: 13

CDR3: CASSPRQGGEGTQYF
DNA: TGCGCCAGCAGCCCTAGACAGGGAGGCGAGGGGACCCAGTACTTC
J: TRBJ2-5
size: NA
V: TRBV5-1
D: NA
length: 15

CDR3: CASSLGGGSSYNEQFF
DNA: TGTGCCAGCAGTTTAGGGGGCGGAAGCTCCTACAATGAGCAGTTCTTC
J: TRBJ2-1
size: NA
V: TRBV27
D: NA
length: 16

CDR3: CAISESTGTGANVLTF
DNA: TGTGCCATCAGTGAGTCAACGGGTACTGGGGCCAACGTCCTGACTTTC
J: TRBJ2-6
size: once
V: TRBV10-3
D: NA
length: 16

CDR3: CASSPAAGHREKLFF
DNA: TGTGCCAGCAGCCCTGCGGCAGGGCATCGTGAAAAACTGTTTTTT
J: TRBJ1-4
size: NA
V: TRBV5-4
D: NA
length: 15

CDR3: CASSPGQGIYEQYF
DNA: TGTGCCAGCAGCCCAGGACAGGGGATCTACGAGCAGTACTTC
J: TRBJ2-7
size: NA
V: TRBV7-3
D: TRBD1
length: 14

CDR3: CASSLATSGGETQYF
DNA: TGTGCCAGCAGCTTGGCGACTAGCGGGGGGGAGACCCAGTACTTC
J: TRBJ2-5
size: NA
V: TRBV5-4
D: TRBD2
length: 15

CDR3: CASSSKQGLSTEQYF
DNA: TGCGCCAGCAGCTCGAAGCAGGGTCTCTCTACCGAGCAGTACTTC
J: TRBJ2-7
size: NA
V: TRBV5-1
D: NA
length: 15

CDR3: CASRHPGGEQFF
DNA: TGTGCCAGCAGACACCCAGGAGGGGAGCAGTTCTTC
J: TRBJ2-1
size: NA
V: TRBV6-5
D: NA
length: 12

CDR3: CASSEVGTGGHEQFF
DNA: TGTGCCAGCAGTGAAGTAGGGACAGGGGGCCATGAGCAGTTCTTC
J: TRBJ2-1
size: once
V: TRBV2
D: TRBD1
length: 15

CDR3: CASSLDEGDNEKLFF
DNA: TGCGCCAGCAGCTTGGACGAAGGGGATAATGAAAAACTGTTTTTT
J: TRBJ1-4
size: NA
V: TRBV5-1
D: NA
length: 15

CDR3: CAWRENRGWGYTF
DNA: TGTGCCTGGAGGGAAAACAGGGGATGGGGCTACACCTTC
J: TRBJ1-2
size: NA
V: TRBV30
D: TRBD1
length: 13